A selection of T cell receptor beta chains follows, all from one sample in a study of early T cells in non-severe SARS-CoV-2 infection. TCRdb reanalysed the 5' RACE reads using MiXCR and keeps one entry per CDR3 protein. Of approximately 66,000 distinct CDR3 sequences detected, 9.5% to 15% appear once; the ten largest clones hold approximately 4.4%. The sample consisted of whole blood. The source is an adult who was a healthcare worker with PCR-confirmed SARS-CoV-2 infection or an uninfected control (not recorded which). The CDR3 runs from the conserved cysteine through the conserved F or W. A D gene is named only where the DNA matches it firmly. Some rows mark clone size as missing; the rest say once, few, many or name a class of expanded clone.

>NA|TRBJ2-5|TRBV20-1|TRBD2
TGCAGTGCTATCCCCGGGTTTTATACTAGCGAGCAAGAGACCCAGTACTTC
CSAIPGFYTSEQETQYF
>NA|TRBJ2-1|TRBV9|NA
TGTGCCAGCAGTTTAACGGGGACGCCCCACAATGAGCAGTTCTTC
CASSLTGTPHNEQFF
>NA|TRBJ1-1|TRBV6-2/TRBV6-3|NA
TGTGCCAGCCGGTGGGACGGCGTGGAAGCTTTCTTT
CASRWDGVEAFF
>many|TRBJ1-6|TRBV3-1|NA
TGTGCCAGCAGCCAAGTACCGGAAAATTCACCCCTCCACTTT
CASSQVPENSPLHF
>many|TRBJ2-5|TRBV4-1|NA
TGCGCCAGCAGCCAGGCATGGGGGAACAGCAAAGAGACCCAGTACTTC
CASSQAWGNSKETQYF
>many|TRBJ2-1|TRBV29-1|NA
TGCAGCGTTGAGGGAATTAAGGGGGAGCAGTTCTTC
CSVEGIKGEQFF
>few|TRBJ2-7|TRBV6-5|NA
TGTGCCAGCAGTTACCGGCGGGGATACGAGCAGTACTTC
CASSYRRGYEQYF
>NA|TRBJ1-1|TRBV12-3/TRBV12-4|NA
TGTGCCTGCAGTTTATCCCCACCCGGATCTGAAGCTTTCTTT
CACSLSPPGSEAFF
>many|TRBJ2-7|TRBV3-1|TRBD2
TGTGCCAGCAGCCGTAGTCCTAGCGGCGAGCAGTACTTC
CASSRSPSGEQYF
>few|TRBJ2-1|TRBV24-1|NA
TGTGCCACCAGACAAAAACTGGGGGGTGAGCAGTTCTTC
CATRQKLGGEQFF
>NA|TRBJ2-5|TRBV6-6|TRBD2
TGTGCCGGCGGGGGGGGGAGGGCCCAGTACTTC
CAGGGGRAQYF